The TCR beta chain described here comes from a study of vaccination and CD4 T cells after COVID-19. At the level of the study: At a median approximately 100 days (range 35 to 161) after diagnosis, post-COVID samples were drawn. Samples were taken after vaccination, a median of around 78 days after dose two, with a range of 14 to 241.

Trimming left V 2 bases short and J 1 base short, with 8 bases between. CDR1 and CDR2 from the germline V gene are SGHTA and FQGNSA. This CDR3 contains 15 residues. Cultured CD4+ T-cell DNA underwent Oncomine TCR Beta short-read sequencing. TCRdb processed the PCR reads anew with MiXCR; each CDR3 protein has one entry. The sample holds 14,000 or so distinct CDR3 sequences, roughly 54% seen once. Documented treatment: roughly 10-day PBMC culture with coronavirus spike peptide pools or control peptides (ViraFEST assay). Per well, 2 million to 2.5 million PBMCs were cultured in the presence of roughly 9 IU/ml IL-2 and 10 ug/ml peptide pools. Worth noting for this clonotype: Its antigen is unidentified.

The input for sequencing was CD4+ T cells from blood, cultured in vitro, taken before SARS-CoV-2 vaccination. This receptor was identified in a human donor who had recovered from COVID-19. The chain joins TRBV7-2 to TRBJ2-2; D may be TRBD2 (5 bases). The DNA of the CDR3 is TGTGCCAGCAGCTTAACTAGAAAGAACACCGGGGAGCTGTTTTTT. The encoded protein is CASSLTRKNTGELFF.